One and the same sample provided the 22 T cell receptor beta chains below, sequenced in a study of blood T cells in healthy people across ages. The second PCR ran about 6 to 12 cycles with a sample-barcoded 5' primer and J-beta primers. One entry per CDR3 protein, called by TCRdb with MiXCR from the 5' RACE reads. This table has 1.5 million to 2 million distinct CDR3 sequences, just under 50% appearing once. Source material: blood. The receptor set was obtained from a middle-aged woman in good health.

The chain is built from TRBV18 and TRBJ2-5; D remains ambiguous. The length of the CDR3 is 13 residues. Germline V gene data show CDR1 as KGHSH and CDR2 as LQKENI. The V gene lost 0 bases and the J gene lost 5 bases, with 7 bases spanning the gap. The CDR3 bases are TGTGCCAGCTCACCACCCCGAACTGAGACCCAGTACTTC. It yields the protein CASSPPRTETQYF.

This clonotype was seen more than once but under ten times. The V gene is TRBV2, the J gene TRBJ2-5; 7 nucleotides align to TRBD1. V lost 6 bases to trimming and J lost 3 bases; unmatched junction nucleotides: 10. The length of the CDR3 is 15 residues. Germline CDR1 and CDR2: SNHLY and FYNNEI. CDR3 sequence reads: CASRTRQGAKETQYF. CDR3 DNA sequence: TGTGCCAGCAGGACTCGACAGGGCGCCAAAGAGACCCAGTACTTC.

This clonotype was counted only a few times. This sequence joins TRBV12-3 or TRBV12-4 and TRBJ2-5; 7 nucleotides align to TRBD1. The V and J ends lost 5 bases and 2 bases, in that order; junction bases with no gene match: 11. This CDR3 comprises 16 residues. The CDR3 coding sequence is TGTGCCAGCAGTCCTATTCGACAGGGCCGACAAGAGACCCAGTACTTC. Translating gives CASSPIRQGRQETQYF.

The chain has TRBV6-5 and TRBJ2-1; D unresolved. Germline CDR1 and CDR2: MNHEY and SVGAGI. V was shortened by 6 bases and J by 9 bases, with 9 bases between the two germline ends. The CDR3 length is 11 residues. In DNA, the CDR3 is TGTGCCAGCAGCTACCTGGCTGAGCAGTTCTTC. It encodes CASSYLAEQFF.

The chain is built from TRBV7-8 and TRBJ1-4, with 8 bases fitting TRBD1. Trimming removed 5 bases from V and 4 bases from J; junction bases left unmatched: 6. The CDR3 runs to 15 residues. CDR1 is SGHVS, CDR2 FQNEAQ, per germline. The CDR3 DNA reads TGTGCCAGCAGCGTCGGGACAGGCCTTAATGAAAAACTGTTTTTT. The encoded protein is CASSVGTGLNEKLFF.

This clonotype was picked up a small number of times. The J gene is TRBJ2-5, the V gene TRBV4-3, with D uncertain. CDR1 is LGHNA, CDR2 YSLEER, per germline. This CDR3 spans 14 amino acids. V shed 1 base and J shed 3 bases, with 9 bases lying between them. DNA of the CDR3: TGCGCCAGCAGCCAAGTGGTCTCGGAAGAGACCCAGTACTTC. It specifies CASSQVVSEETQYF.

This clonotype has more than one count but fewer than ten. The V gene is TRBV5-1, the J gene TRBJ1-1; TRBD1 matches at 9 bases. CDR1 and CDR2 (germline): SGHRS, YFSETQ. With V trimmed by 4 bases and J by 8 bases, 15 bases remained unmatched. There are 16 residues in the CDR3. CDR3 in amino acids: CASSPLPGQGGGEAFF. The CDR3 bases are TGCGCCAGCAGCCCGCTACCGGGACAGGGAGGAGGGGAAGCTTTCTTT. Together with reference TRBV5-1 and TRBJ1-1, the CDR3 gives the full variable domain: KAGVTQTPRYLIKTRGQQVTLSCSPISGHRSVSWYQQTPGQGLQFLFEYFSETQRNKGNFPGRFSGRQFSNSRSEMNVSTLELGDSALYLCASSPLPGQGGGEAFFGQGTRLTVV.

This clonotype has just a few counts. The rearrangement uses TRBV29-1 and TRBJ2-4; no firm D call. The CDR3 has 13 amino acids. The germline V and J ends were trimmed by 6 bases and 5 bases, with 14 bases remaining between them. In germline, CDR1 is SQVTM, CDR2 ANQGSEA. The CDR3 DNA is TGCAGCGTGTGGATCCCCCCCGAAAACATTCAGTACTTC. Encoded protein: CSVWIPPENIQYF.

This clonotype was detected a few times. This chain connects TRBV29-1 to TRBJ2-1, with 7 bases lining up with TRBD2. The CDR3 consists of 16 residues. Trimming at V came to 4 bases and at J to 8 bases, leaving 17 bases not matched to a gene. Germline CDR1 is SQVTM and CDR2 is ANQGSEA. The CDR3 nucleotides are TGCAGCGTTGCTAAGCGGGGAACTTCGAGGCGCGATGAGCAGTTCTTC. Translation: CSVAKRGTSRRDEQFF.

The CDR3 sequence: CASSASGRDHSPLHF. DNA for the CDR3: TGTGCCAGCAGCGCAAGCGGCAGGGATCATTCACCCCTCCACTTT. V gene TRBV7-9 combines with J gene TRBJ1-6; D may be TRBD1 (5 bases). Trimming shortened V by 5 bases and J by 8 bases, and 16 bases separated the two germline ends. Germline V gives CDR1 SEHNR, CDR2 FQNEAQ (reference sequence). The CDR3 sequence is 15 residues long.

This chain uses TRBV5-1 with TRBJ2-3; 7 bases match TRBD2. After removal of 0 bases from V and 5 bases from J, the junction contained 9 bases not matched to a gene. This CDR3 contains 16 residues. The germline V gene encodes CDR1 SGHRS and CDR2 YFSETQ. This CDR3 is CASSLEGRGTRDTQYF. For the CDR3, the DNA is TGCGCCAGCAGCTTGGAAGGGCGGGGGACGCGAGATACGCAGTATTTT. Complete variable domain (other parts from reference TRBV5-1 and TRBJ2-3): KAGVTQTPRYLIKTRGQQVTLSCSPISGHRSVSWYQQTPGQGLQFLFEYFSETQRNKGNFPGRFSGRQFSNSRSEMNVSTLELGDSALYLCASSLEGRGTRDTQYFGPGTRLTVL.

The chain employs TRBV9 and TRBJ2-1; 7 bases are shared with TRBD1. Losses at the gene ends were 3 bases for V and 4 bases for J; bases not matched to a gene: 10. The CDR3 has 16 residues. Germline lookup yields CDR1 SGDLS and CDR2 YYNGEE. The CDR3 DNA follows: TGTGCCAGCAGCGCTATAGACAGGGCGGGTTACAATGAGCAGTTCTTC. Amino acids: CASSAIDRAGYNEQFF.

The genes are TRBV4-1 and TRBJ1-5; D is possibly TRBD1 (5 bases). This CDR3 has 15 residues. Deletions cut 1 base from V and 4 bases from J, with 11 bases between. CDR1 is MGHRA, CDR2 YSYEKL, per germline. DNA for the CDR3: TGCGCCAGCAGCCAAGTACTAGGGGTAAATCAGCCCCAGCATTTT. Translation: CASSQVLGVNQPQHF.

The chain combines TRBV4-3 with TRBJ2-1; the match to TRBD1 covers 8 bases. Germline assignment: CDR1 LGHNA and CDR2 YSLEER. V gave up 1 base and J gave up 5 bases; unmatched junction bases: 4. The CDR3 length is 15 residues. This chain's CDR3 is CASSQVGQGDNEQFF. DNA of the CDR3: TGCGCCAGCAGCCAAGTTGGACAGGGTGACAATGAGCAGTTCTTC.

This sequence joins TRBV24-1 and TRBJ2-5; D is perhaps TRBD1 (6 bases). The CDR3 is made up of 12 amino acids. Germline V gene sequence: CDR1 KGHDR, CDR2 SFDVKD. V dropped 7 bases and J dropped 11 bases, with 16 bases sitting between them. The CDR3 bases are TGTGCCACCAGGGACAGTAACAATGAGCAGTACTTC. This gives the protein CATRDSNNEQYF.

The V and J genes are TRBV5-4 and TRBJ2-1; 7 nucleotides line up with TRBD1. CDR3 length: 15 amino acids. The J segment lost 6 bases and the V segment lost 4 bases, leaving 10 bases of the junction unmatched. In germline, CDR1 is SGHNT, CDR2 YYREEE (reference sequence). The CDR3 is CASSLGLQGSNEQFF. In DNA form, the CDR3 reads TGTGCCAGCAGCCTGGGGCTACAGGGGAGCAATGAGCAGTTCTTC. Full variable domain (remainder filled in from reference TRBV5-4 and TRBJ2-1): ETGVTQSPTHLIKTRGQQVTLRCSSQSGHNTVSWYQQALGQGPQFIFQYYREEENGRGNFPPRFSGLQFPNYSSELNVNALELDDSALYLCASSLGLQGSNEQFFGPGTRLTVL.

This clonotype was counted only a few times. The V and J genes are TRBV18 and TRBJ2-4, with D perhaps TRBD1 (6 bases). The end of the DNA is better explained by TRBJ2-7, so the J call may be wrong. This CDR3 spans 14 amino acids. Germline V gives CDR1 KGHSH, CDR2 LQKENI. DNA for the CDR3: TGTGCCAGCTCACGGGGACAATCCTACAACGAGCAGTACTTC. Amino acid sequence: CASSRGQSYNEQYF.

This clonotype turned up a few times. The CDR3 DNA sequence: TGTGCCAGCAGCTTAGCAGGGGCCTCTAACGAGCAGTACTTC. Protein product: CASSLAGASNEQYF. The J gene is TRBJ2-7, the V gene TRBV13; possible D gene TRBD1, 6 bases. The V and J ends lost 1 base and 5 bases respectively, with 12 bases between them. The CDR3 loop spans 14 amino acids. In germline, CDR1 is PRHDT, CDR2 FYEKMQ (reference sequence).

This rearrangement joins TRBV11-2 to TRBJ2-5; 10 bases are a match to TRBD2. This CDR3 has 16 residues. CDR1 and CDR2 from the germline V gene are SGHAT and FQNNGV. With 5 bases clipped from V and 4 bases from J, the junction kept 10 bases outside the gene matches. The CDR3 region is CASSRPSGGLRETQYF. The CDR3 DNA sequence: TGTGCCAGCAGCAGGCCTAGCGGGGGCCTCCGAGAGACCCAGTACTTC.

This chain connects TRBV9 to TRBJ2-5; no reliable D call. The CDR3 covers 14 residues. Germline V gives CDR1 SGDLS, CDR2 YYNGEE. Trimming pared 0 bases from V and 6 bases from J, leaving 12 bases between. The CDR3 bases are TGTGCCAGCAGCGTAGAGTCAGTAACGAAGACCCAGTACTTC. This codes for CASSVESVTKTQYF.

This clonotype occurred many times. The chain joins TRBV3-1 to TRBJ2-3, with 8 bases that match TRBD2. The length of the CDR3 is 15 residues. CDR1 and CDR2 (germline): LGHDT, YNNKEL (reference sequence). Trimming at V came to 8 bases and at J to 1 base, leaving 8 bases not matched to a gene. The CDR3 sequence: CASSQRRGGTDTQYF. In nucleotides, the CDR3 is TGTGCCAGCTCGCAACGGCGGGGGGGCACAGATACGCAGTATTTT.

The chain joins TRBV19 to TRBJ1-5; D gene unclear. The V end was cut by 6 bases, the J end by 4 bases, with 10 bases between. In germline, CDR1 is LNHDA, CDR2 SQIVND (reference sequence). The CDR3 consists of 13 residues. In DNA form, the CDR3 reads TGTGCCAGTAGAGAGATGAGGAATCAGCCCCAGCATTTT. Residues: CASREMRNQPQHF.